This T cell receptor beta chain comes out of a study of response to subunit inactivated influenza vaccine. TCRdb analysed the RT-PCR reads with MiXCR anew, one entry per CDR3 protein. Altogether fewer than 350,000 distinct CDR3 sequences are present, roughly 22% being singletons, with the ten largest covering about a tenth. This clonotype was seen a handful of times. Its antigen is unknown. With V trimmed by 1 base and J by 2 bases, 5 bases remained unmatched. This CDR3 spans 14 amino acids. CDR1 is DFQATT and CDR2 is SNEGSKA in the germline V gene (reference sequence). General study findings and limits: Each seasonal flu vaccination may recruit only limited new T cells, authors suggested.

The sequence derives from a man aged 50-75 years who received an inactivated influenza vaccine. This rearrangement joins TRBV20-1 to TRBJ2-7; 7 bases align to TRBD2. Sequences were derived from PBMCs from blood, sampled approximately 20 months after vaccination. The CDR3, as DNA: TGCAGTGCTAGAGTTGGCGGGAGCACCTACGAGCAGTACTTC. This gives the protein CSARVGGSTYEQYF.